The clone carrying this T cell receptor beta chain was seen a handful of times. Its target is not known. The data were produced by immunoSEQ multiplex PCR, yet TCRdb's version contains in-frame clones alone and is incomplete. This table holds 13,000 to 15,000 clones, about 86% found once. This sample was taken from a study of OX40 agonist ivuxolimab in advanced cancers. Study-wide results and caveats: CD8+ T cells (on average) carried more expanded clones than CD4+ T cells.

Trimming pared 4 bases from V and 4 bases from J, leaving 16 bases between. In germline, CDR1 is MNHNS, CDR2 SASEGT. The CDR3 has 15 amino acids. This material consisted of CD4+ or CD8+ T cells sorted from blood, taken in a trial of the OX40 agonist ivuxolimab. This sequence joins TRBV6-1 and TRBJ1-1; a weak D match, TRBD1 (5 bases). This sequence was found in an adult with an advanced solid tumor such as melanoma, head and neck, liver or kidney cancer. The CDR3 bases are TGTGCCAGCAGTGGGTACAGGTGGGCTCCCACTGAAGCTTTCTTT. Amino acids: CASSGYRWAPTEAFF.